This entry lists 12 T cell receptor beta chains sequenced from one sample in a study of PD-L1 blockade in urothelial cancer. The repertoire was sequenced with immunoSEQ multiplex PCR; TCRdb's copy has only in-frame clones and lacks some. This sample has roughly 100,000 clones; over 65% occur once, and the top ten carry 8.4%. As for time point: peripheral blood 6 weeks after treatment start. Sequencing used PBMCs, obtained around atezolizumab (anti-PD-L1) treatment. These receptors were obtained from a man in his sixties or seventies with urothelial cancer.

This clone has just one count. The chain combines TRBV11-1 with TRBJ2-3; 11 nucleotides agree with TRBD2. The CDR3 covers 14 residues. V was clipped by 5 bases and J by 8 bases; unmatched bases: 6. CDR1 and CDR2 from the germline V gene are SGHAT and FQDESV (reference sequence). This CDR3 reads CASSASGRRGTQYF. CDR3 sequence (DNA): TGTGCCAGCAGCGCTAGCGGGAGGCGGGGTACGCAGTATTTT.

The gene calls are TRBV6-1 and TRBJ2-1; D not certain. V lost 1 base and J 9 bases, leaving 10 bases between the germline ends. The CDR3 length is 13 residues. Looked up from germline, CDR1 is MNHNS and CDR2 is SASEGT. The CDR3 region is CASSEESRGEQFF. The CDR3, as DNA: TGTGCCAGCAGTGAAGAAAGTAGAGGTGAGCAGTTCTTC.

The chain recombines TRBV5-1 with TRBJ2-7; 8 positions match TRBD1. CDR1 is SGHRS, CDR2 YFSETQ, per germline. Trimming at V came to 4 bases and at J to 0 bases, leaving 3 bases not matched to a gene. This CDR3 has 14 residues. The CDR3 DNA reads as TGCGCCAGCAGCCTGGGACAGGTCTCCTACGAGCAGTACTTC. Its translation is CASSLGQVSYEQYF.

The chain combines TRBV28 with TRBJ1-1, with 11 bases matching TRBD1. J lost 1 base, V lost 7 bases, and 8 bases had no gene match. There are 16 residues in the CDR3. The V gene's germline CDR1 is MDHEN and CDR2 SYDVKM. DNA for the CDR3: TGTGCCAGCAAAGGGACAGGGGGATTTACGAACACTGAAGCTTTCTTT. Its translation is CASKGTGGFTNTEAFF.

The chain uses TRBV6-1 and TRBJ1-2; D is ambiguous. CDR3 size: 14 residues. CDR1 is MNHNS and CDR2 is SASEGT in the germline V gene. The V end lost 2 bases, the J end lost 8 bases, and 15 bases lay between the germline ends. CDR3 sequence (DNA): TGTGCCAGCAGTGAAACGAGGGTGTCGCTGGGCTACACCTTC. It codes for CASSETRVSLGYTF.

The chain recombines TRBV21-1 with TRBJ2-5; whether TRBD1, the table's D call, matches the DNA was not checked. TRBV21-1 is a recognized pseudogene. The CDR3 contains 16 residues. As DNA, the CDR3 is TGTGCCAGCAGCAACGTGGGGGCTGATGCGGGTGAGACCCAGTACTTC. Encoded protein: CASSNVGADAGETQYF.

The chain uses TRBV5-1 and TRBJ2-5, with D possibly matching TRBD1 (6 bases). Looked up from germline, CDR1 is SGHRS and CDR2 is YFSETQ. V shed 4 bases and J shed 5 bases, with 15 bases lying between them. This CDR3 region has 14 residues. The CDR3 region is CASSVNRVGETQYF. In DNA form, the CDR3 reads TGCGCCAGCAGCGTAAACAGGGTAGGGGAGACCCAGTACTTC.

About this clone itself: A read error may account for a junction end that differs from germline. This sequence joins TRBV6-6 and TRBJ1-5, with TRBD1 matching 9 bases. Germline-derived CDR1 and CDR2 are MNHNY and SVGAGI (reference sequence). CDR3 length equals 14 residues. CDR3: CASRLTGGNQPQHF. The CDR3 DNA reads TGTGCCAGCAGACTAACAGGGGGCAACCAGCCCCAGCATTTT.

The chain has TRBV12-5 and TRBJ1-2; no firm D call. This CDR3 is built from 15 residues. V gave up 2 bases and J gave up 4 bases, with 14 bases separating them. CDR1 and CDR2 from the germline V gene are LGHNT and FRNRAP. CDR3 sequence: CASGLYGEDLYGYTF. DNA of the CDR3: TGTGCTAGTGGTTTGTATGGTGAGGATCTCTATGGCTACACCTTC.

The V gene is TRBV18, the J gene TRBJ2-3; D might be TRBD1 (6 bases). The V gene's germline CDR1 is KGHSH and CDR2 LQKENI. Trimming removed 2 bases from V and 2 bases from J, with 17 bases in between. The CDR3 covers 17 residues. The CDR3 region has the DNA TGTGCCAGCTCACCATCGGATTCAGGGGATTTCACAGATACGCAGTATTTT. Amino acid sequence: CASSPSDSGDFTDTQYF.

J is TRBJ1-2 and V is TRBV19, with TRBD1 as a possible D gene (5 bases). V lost 2 bases and J 5 bases, leaving 15 bases between the germline ends. CDR3 length: 15 residues. The germline V gene encodes CDR1 LNHDA and CDR2 SQIVND (reference sequence). CDR3 sequence (DNA): TGTGCCAGTAGTATACAGGGTGTCGTCACATATGGCTACACCTTC. Its translation is CASSIQGVVTYGYTF.

The chain employs TRBV29-1 and TRBJ2-1; TRBD2 aligns across 9 bases. V was clipped by 3 bases and J by 7 bases; unmatched bases: 10. There are 15 residues in the CDR3. Germline CDR1 SQVTM, CDR2 ANQGSEA. The CDR3 spells CSVDLRLAVGNEQFF. The DNA of the CDR3 is TGCAGCGTTGATCTTAGACTAGCGGTCGGTAATGAGCAGTTCTTC.